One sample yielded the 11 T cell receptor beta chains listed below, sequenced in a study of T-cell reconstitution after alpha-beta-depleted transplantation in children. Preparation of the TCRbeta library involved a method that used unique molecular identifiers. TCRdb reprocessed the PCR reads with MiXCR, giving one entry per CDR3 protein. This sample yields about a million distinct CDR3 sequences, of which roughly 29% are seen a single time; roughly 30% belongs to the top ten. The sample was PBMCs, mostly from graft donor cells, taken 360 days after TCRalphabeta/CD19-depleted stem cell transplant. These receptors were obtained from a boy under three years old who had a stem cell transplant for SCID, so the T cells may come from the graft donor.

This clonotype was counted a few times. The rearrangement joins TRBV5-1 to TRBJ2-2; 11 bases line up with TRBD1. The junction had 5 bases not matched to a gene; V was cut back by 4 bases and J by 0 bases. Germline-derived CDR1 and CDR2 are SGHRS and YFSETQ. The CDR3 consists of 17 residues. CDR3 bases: TGCGCCAGCAGCCCAGGACAGGGGGCGCCGAACACCGGGGAGCTGTTTTTT. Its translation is CASSPGQGAPNTGELFF.

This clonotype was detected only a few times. The CDR3 loop reads CASSYRTGPYEQYF. CDR3 DNA: TGTGCCAGCAGTTACCGGACCGGACCCTACGAGCAGTACTTC. The rearrangement joins TRBV6-5 to TRBJ2-7; D is unclear. The CDR3 length is 14 residues. Trimming cost V 2 bases and J 2 bases, with 10 bases left between them. From germline, CDR1 is MNHEY and CDR2 SVGAGI.

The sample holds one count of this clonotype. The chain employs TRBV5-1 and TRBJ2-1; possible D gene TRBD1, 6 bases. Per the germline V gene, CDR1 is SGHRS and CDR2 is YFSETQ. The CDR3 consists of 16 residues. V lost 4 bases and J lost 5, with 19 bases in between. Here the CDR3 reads CASSLTVGAGNNEQFF. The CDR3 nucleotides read TGCGCCAGCAGCCTTACAGTGGGGGCCGGTAACAATGAGCAGTTCTTC.

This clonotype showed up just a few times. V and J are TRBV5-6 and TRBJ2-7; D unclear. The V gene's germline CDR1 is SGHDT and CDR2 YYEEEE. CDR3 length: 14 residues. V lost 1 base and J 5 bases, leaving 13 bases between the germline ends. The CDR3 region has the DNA TGTGCCAGCAGCTTGCCGGGCTTTTCCCACGAGCAGTACTTC. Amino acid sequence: CASSLPGFSHEQYF.

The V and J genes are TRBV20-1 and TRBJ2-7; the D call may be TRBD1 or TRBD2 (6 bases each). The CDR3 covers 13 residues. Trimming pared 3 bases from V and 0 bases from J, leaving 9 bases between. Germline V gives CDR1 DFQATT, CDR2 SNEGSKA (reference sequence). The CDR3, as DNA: TGCAGTGCTAGGCGGGACACCTCCTACGAGCAGTACTTC. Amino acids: CSARRDTSYEQYF.

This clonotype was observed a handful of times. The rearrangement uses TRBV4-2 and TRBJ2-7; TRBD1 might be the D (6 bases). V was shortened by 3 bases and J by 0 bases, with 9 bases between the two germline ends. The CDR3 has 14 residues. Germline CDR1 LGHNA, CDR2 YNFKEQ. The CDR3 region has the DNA TGTGCCAGCAGCCACAGGGGCGGCTCCTACGAGCAGTACTTC. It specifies CASSHRGGSYEQYF.

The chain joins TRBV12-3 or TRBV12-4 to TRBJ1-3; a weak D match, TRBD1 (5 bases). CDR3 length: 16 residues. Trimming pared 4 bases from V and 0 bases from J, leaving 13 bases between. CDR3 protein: CASSSGHLLSGNTIYF. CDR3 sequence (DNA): TGTGCCAGCAGTTCTGGACACCTGCTCTCTGGAAACACCATATATTTT.

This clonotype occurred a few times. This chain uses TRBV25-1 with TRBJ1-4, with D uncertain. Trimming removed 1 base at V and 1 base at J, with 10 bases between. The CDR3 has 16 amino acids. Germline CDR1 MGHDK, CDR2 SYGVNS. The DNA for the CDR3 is TGTGCCAGCAGTGAATCCTGGGGAGTAACTAATGAAAAACTGTTTTTT. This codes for CASSESWGVTNEKLFF.

The CDR3 bases are TGTGCCAGCAGAAGGGACACCCAGAACACTGAAGCTTTCTTT. Translating gives CASRRDTQNTEAFF. The V and J genes are TRBV12-3 or TRBV12-4 and TRBJ1-1, with D perhaps matching TRBD1 (6 bases). CDR3 size: 14 residues. Trimming took off 6 bases at V and 1 base at J, with 12 bases between the two ends.

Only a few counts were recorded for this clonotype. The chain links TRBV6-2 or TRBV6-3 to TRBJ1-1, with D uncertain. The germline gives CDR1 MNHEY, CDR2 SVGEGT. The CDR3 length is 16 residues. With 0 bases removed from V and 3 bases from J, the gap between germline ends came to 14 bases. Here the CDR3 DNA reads TGTGCCAGCAGTTACTCGGTCCGGGTTCGAGACACTGAAGCTTTCTTT. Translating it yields CASSYSVRVRDTEAFF.

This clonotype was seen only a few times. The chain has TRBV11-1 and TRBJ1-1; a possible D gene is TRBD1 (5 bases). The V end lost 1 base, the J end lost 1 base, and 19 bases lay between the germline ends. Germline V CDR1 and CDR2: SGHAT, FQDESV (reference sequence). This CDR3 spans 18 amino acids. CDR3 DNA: TGTGCCAGCAGCTTAGGGGCAGGACACCCAACGGGGAACACTGAAGCTTTCTTT. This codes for CASSLGAGHPTGNTEAFF.